These 32 T cell receptor beta chains share one sample of origin, sequenced in a study of neurological immune-mediated disorders. TCRdb reprocessed the 5' RACE reads with MiXCR, giving one entry per CDR3 protein. The sample has approximately 86,000 distinct CDR3 sequences, approximately 2.4% seen once. The material sequenced was PBMCs. Receptors originate from a woman aged 25 to 39 with multiple sclerosis.

The CDR3 DNA reads TGCGCCAGCAGTGAGTCTCCGGGACTCACCTACGAGCAGTACTTC. This encodes CASSESPGLTYEQYF. The chain couples TRBV10-1 to TRBJ2-7; TRBD2 is a possible D gene (6 bases). Germline CDR1 WNHNN, CDR2 SYGVQD (reference sequence). The CDR3 runs 15 residues. Trimming cost V 0 bases and J 2 bases, with 11 bases left between them.

This clonotype was detected ten times or more. The J gene is TRBJ2-3, the V gene TRBV24-1, with 9 bases lining up with TRBD1. After removal of 7 bases from V and 7 bases from J, the junction contained 11 bases not matched to a gene. Germline V CDR1 and CDR2: KGHDR, SFDVKD. The CDR3 contains 15 residues. The CDR3, as DNA: TGTGCCACCAGCGCTCCCCGGGACAGGGTAAATACGCAGTATTTT. Encoded protein: CATSAPRDRVNTQYF.

Ten or more counts support this clonotype. V is TRBV3-1 and J is TRBJ1-3, with D possibly TRBD1 on 5 matching bases. This CDR3 spans 16 amino acids. Looked up from germline, CDR1 is LGHDT and CDR2 is YNNKEL (reference sequence). The V end lost 2 bases, the J end lost 3 bases, and 14 bases lay between the germline ends. The CDR3 region is CASSQRGRADGNTIYF. The CDR3 bases are TGTGCCAGCAGCCAAAGGGGCAGGGCCGATGGAAACACCATATATTTT.

In its sample, this clonotype was seen many times. This CDR3 reads CSASPTFGLAGTRYEQYF. For the CDR3, the DNA is TGCAGTGCTAGTCCCACCTTCGGGCTAGCGGGAACCCGCTACGAGCAGTACTTC. The genes are TRBV20-1 and TRBJ2-7; 9 positions agree with TRBD2. The CDR3 sequence is 18 residues long. The J segment lost 3 bases and the V segment lost 3 bases, leaving 18 bases of the junction unmatched. Germline V CDR1 and CDR2: DFQATT, SNEGSKA (reference sequence).

This clonotype was counted at least ten times. The chain joins TRBV24-1 to TRBJ2-1, with 7 nucleotides matching TRBD2. The CDR3 runs 18 residues. Germline CDR1 and CDR2: KGHDR and SFDVKD. Trimming at V came to 5 bases and at J to 1 base, leaving 13 bases not matched to a gene. CDR3 nucleotides: TGTGCCACCAGTGCTCGAGGAGGTGGGAGGGTGTCCTACAATGAGCAGTTCTTC. Its translation is CATSARGGGRVSYNEQFF.

This clonotype was seen at least ten times. The V and J genes are TRBV5-5 and TRBJ2-3; D might be TRBD1 or TRBD2, each matching 5 bases. Trimming left V 2 bases short and J 3 bases short, with 10 bases between. The germline V gene has CDR1 SGHKS and CDR2 YYEKEE (reference sequence). The CDR3 is 14 amino acids. This CDR3 reads CASSLRGRTDTQYF. The DNA for the CDR3 is TGTGCCAGCAGCTTACGGGGCCGGACAGATACGCAGTATTTT.

This clonotype was observed many times. The gene calls are TRBV5-1 and TRBJ1-3; D might be TRBD1 (5 bases). V was pared by 4 bases and J by 0 bases, with 11 bases between. Per germline, CDR1 SGHRS and CDR2 YFSETQ. CDR3 size: 15 residues. The CDR3 region is CASSPGRTSGNTIYF. The CDR3 DNA sequence: TGCGCCAGCAGCCCGGGACGGACCTCTGGAAACACCATATATTTT.

This clonotype has a count of ten or more. This chain uses TRBV7-2 with TRBJ2-3; 11 bases line up with TRBD2. The V gene end was trimmed by 5 bases and the J gene end by 2 bases; junction bases not matched to a gene: 3. The CDR3 runs 15 residues. Germline V gene sequence: CDR1 SGHTA, CDR2 FQGNSA. The chain's CDR3 is CASSRTSGFTDTQYF. The CDR3 DNA sequence: TGTGCCAGCAGCCGGACTAGCGGGTTCACAGATACGCAGTATTTT.

This clonotype was found many times. The gene calls are TRBV24-1 and TRBJ2-3, with 12 bases lining up with TRBD2. CDR3 length equals 17 residues. V dropped 6 bases and J dropped 4; count of bases not matched to a gene: 10. Germline V gene data show CDR1 as KGHDR and CDR2 as SFDVKD. CDR3: CATSPSLAGGPSDTQYF. DNA for the CDR3: TGTGCCACCAGTCCCTCTCTAGCGGGAGGGCCTTCAGATACGCAGTATTTT.

This clonotype was seen many times. The chain has TRBV9 and TRBJ1-2; TRBD1 matches 7 bases. Germline loops: CDR1 SGDLS, CDR2 YYNGEE. Losses at the gene ends were 3 bases for V and 8 bases for J; bases not matched to a gene: 10. The CDR3 runs to 14 residues. The CDR3 reads CASSARQGLNGYTF. CDR3 nucleotides: TGTGCCAGCAGCGCCCGACAGGGTTTGAACGGCTACACCTTC.

Many counts were recorded for this clonotype. The rearrangement links TRBV5-1 to TRBJ2-5, with D possibly matching TRBD2 (5 bases). Germline V gives CDR1 SGHRS, CDR2 YFSETQ. The CDR3 spans 15 residues. Trimming stripped 5 bases from V and 2 bases from J, with 16 bases between. The CDR3 DNA follows: TGCGCCAGCAGTTCCCGACTGGGCGGGCAAGAGACCCAGTACTTC. Encoded protein: CASSSRLGGQETQYF.

This clonotype came up many times. This rearrangement joins TRBV20-1 to TRBJ2-3; 7 bases map to TRBD2. Germline V gives CDR1 DFQATT, CDR2 SNEGSKA (reference sequence). The CDR3 loop spans 15 amino acids. The junction had 7 bases not matched to a gene; V was cut back by 2 bases and J by 2 bases. CDR3 protein: CSARHSSGNTDTQYF. The DNA for the CDR3 is TGCAGTGCTAGACATTCTAGCGGCAACACAGATACGCAGTATTTT.

This clonotype was picked up many times. This chain joins TRBV5-1 and TRBJ2-7; 10 nucleotides agree with TRBD1. This CDR3 has 13 residues. The germline gives CDR1 SGHRS, CDR2 YFSETQ. V lost 4 bases, J lost 5 bases, and 3 bases stayed unmatched. CDR3 in DNA: TGCGCCAGCAGCGGAGGGACAGGGGACGAGCAGTACTTC. This sequence encodes CASSGGTGDEQYF. Based on the CDR3 plus reference TRBV5-1 and TRBJ2-7, the full variable domain is KAGVTQTPRYLIKTRGQQVTLSCSPISGHRSVSWYQQTPGQGLQFLFEYFSETQRNKGNFPGRFSGRQFSNSRSEMNVSTLELGDSALYLCASSGGTGDEQYFGPGTRLTVT.

This clonotype showed up many times. The CDR3 sequence: CASSLFAGLRDPQPQHF. DNA for the CDR3: TGTGCCAGCAGCTTATTTGCAGGCCTCAGAGATCCTCAGCCCCAGCATTTT. The rearrangement uses TRBV7-2 and TRBJ1-5, with D unresolved. The CDR3 is 17 residues long. Trimming took off 2 bases at V and 6 bases at J, with 20 bases between the two ends. Per the germline V gene, CDR1 is SGHTA and CDR2 is FQGNSA.

In this sample, this clonotype turned up many times. The chain is built from TRBV6-5 and TRBJ1-2, with 9 bases that match TRBD1. J was trimmed by 10 bases and V by 6 bases; bases with no gene match: 9. Looked up from germline, CDR1 is MNHEY and CDR2 is SVGAGI. This CDR3 comprises 13 residues. The CDR3: CASRPPGQGFYTF. The CDR3 DNA reads as TGTGCCAGCAGGCCACCGGGACAGGGTTTCTACACCTTC.

This clonotype came up many times. The V gene is TRBV5-6, the J gene TRBJ1-2; D unclear. Trimming left V 0 bases short and J 8 bases short, with 8 bases between. CDR1 and CDR2 (germline): SGHDT, YYEEEE. The CDR3 totals 12 residues. As DNA, the CDR3 is TGTGCCAGCAGCTTGGATCTAAGGGGCTACACCTTC. It yields the protein CASSLDLRGYTF.

This clonotype was seen repeatedly, ten times or more. This chain connects TRBV20-1 to TRBJ1-1; 7 nucleotides align to TRBD1. The V gene end was trimmed by 6 bases and the J gene end by 0 bases; junction bases not matched to a gene: 13. The CDR3 is 16 amino acids. CDR1 and CDR2 (germline): DFQATT, SNEGSKA (reference sequence). The CDR3 nucleotides are TGCAGTGCCACGGACAAGACAGGGCGTATGAACACTGAAGCTTTCTTT. This encodes CSATDKTGRMNTEAFF.

This clonotype was recorded many times. The gene calls are TRBV12-5 and TRBJ2-7; D remains unclear. There are 14 residues in the CDR3. Germline CDR1 is LGHNT and CDR2 is FRNRAP. The ends were cut back, 3 bases at V and 4 bases at J, with 13 bases in the middle. Written as DNA, the CDR3 is TGTGCTAGTGGTTTAAGTCTGGCTCCGTACGAGCAGTACTTC. This encodes CASGLSLAPYEQYF.

There are many counts of this clonotype. The rearrangement links TRBV6-6 to TRBJ2-7, with D possibly TRBD1 on 6 matching bases. The CDR3 sequence is 15 residues long. Trimming left V 5 bases short and J 2 bases short, with 16 bases between. Germline V gene lookup returns CDR1 MNHNY and CDR2 SVGAGI (reference sequence). CDR3 coding DNA: TGTGCCAGCAGTCCCATCTCAGGGGCCCCCTACGAGCAGTACTTC. Protein product: CASSPISGAPYEQYF.

Ten or more counts support this clonotype. DNA of the CDR3: TGTGCCAGCAGCTTGCGGACTAGCTCATTTCAGTACTTC. Translation gives CASSLRTSSFQYF. V gene TRBV5-6 combines with J gene TRBJ2-4; TRBD2 agrees at 8 bases. The V segment lost 1 base and the J segment 11 bases; nucleotides outside the gene matches: 5. CDR1 SGHDT and CDR2 YYEEEE come from the germline V gene. This CDR3 spans 13 amino acids.

This clonotype came up many times. This chain links TRBV3-1 with TRBJ1-6; maybe TRBD1 (6 bases). Germline V gene data show CDR1 as LGHDT and CDR2 as YNNKEL (reference sequence). This CDR3 comprises 12 residues. V was pared by 3 bases and J by 11 bases, with 8 bases between. The CDR3 here is CASSQGATPLHF. CDR3 sequence (DNA): TGTGCCAGCAGCCAGGGGGCTACACCCCTCCACTTT. Together with reference TRBV3-1 and TRBJ1-6, the CDR3 gives the full variable domain: DTAVSQTPKYLVTQMGNDKSIKCEQNLGHDTMYWYKQDSKKFLKIMFSYNNKELIINETVPNRFSPKSPDKAHLNLHINSLELGDSAVYFCASSQGATPLHFGNGTRLTVT.

This clonotype was seen repeatedly, ten times or more. The chain combines TRBV5-1 with TRBJ2-1; D possibly corresponds to TRBD2 (6 bases). Per germline, CDR1 SGHRS and CDR2 YFSETQ. V gave up 2 bases and J gave up 2 bases, with 11 bases separating them. CDR3 size: 15 residues. The CDR3 sequence is CASSFSGPTYNEQFF. CDR3 bases: TGCGCCAGCAGCTTCAGCGGGCCCACCTACAATGAGCAGTTCTTC.

The sample holds many counts of this clonotype. This rearrangement joins TRBV6-6 to TRBJ2-1, with 16 nucleotides matching TRBD2. The CDR3 spans 20 residues. CDR1 and CDR2 (germline): MNHNY, SVGAGI (reference sequence). The trim removed 8 bases at V and 6 bases at J, leaving 19 bases unmatched. The CDR3 reads CASWGMGPGTSGRAPNEQFF. The CDR3 DNA is TGTGCCAGCTGGGGGATGGGTCCCGGGACTAGCGGGAGGGCCCCCAATGAGCAGTTCTTC.

This clonotype was recorded many times. The chain recombines TRBV7-3 with TRBJ2-3; 12 nucleotides agree with TRBD1. CDR3 length equals 16 residues. Germline V gene data show CDR1 as SGHTA and CDR2 as FQGTGA. V was pared by 9 bases and J by 6 bases, with 13 bases of the junction left unmatched. The CDR3 DNA sequence: TGTGCCAGTGCCTCCGGGACAGGGGGCATTATGGATACGCAGTATTTT. This encodes CASASGTGGIMDTQYF.

This clonotype was seen many times. The CDR3 bases are TGCAGTGCTACCTCGGCGGGAGGGCCGAGCGGGGAGCTGTTTTTT. The encoded protein is CSATSAGGPSGELFF. The chain uses TRBV20-1 and TRBJ2-2, with 9 bases identical to TRBD2. The CDR3 length is 15 residues. Germline V gene sequence: CDR1 DFQATT, CDR2 SNEGSKA (reference sequence). V trimming: 4 bases; J trimming: 7 bases; junction bases outside the gene matches: 10.

This clonotype has at least ten counts. This chain joins TRBV11-2 and TRBJ2-1, with a tentative D call TRBD1 (7 bases). CDR1 SGHAT and CDR2 FQNNGV come from the germline V gene. This CDR3 region has 12 residues. Trimming took 5 bases from V and 10 from J, leaving 12 bases between them. As DNA, the CDR3 is TGTGCCAGCAGCGCGACAGGGAGGGAGCAGTTCTTC. Residues: CASSATGREQFF.

This clonotype was counted at least ten times. The V call is TRBV20-1, the J call TRBJ1-2; D is uncertain. Germline V CDR1 and CDR2: DFQATT, SNEGSKA (reference sequence). Deletions cut 0 bases from V and 2 bases from J, with 7 bases between. The CDR3 has 13 amino acids. The CDR3 loop reads CSARDPLNYGYTF. Here the CDR3 DNA reads TGCAGTGCTAGAGATCCCCTCAACTATGGCTACACCTTC.

This clonotype was counted between two and nine times. Being one base from a much bigger clone, this may be a read error. The chain employs TRBV28 and TRBJ2-2; D gene uncertain. V gave up 5 bases and J gave up 1 base, with 5 bases separating them. CDR1 and CDR2 from the germline V gene are MDHEN and SYDVKM. The CDR3 is 13 amino acids. The CDR3 spells CASSRKNTGELFF. The CDR3 bases are TGTGCCAGCAGTCGAAAGAACACCGGGGAGCTGTTTTTT.

This clonotype has at least ten counts. The chain employs TRBV6-5 and TRBJ2-1; no firm D call. CDR1 and CDR2 from the germline V gene are MNHEY and SVGAGI. The ends were cut back, 5 bases at V and 6 bases at J, with 14 bases in the middle. This CDR3 comprises 14 residues. The CDR3 loop is CASSPALPSNEQFF. CDR3 DNA sequence: TGTGCCAGCAGTCCCGCCTTGCCATCCAATGAGCAGTTCTTC.

In its sample, this clonotype was seen many times. This chain connects TRBV7-9 to TRBJ1-2; D call uncertain. Per the germline V gene, CDR1 is SEHNR and CDR2 is FQNEAQ (reference sequence). V shed 6 bases and J shed 2 bases, with 7 bases lying between them. The CDR3 covers 12 residues. The DNA for the CDR3 is TGTGCCAGCAGTCAGGAGAACTATGGCTACACCTTC. Translating it yields CASSQENYGYTF.

This clonotype was seen repeatedly, ten times or more. The chain links TRBV7-9 to TRBJ2-2; D remains ambiguous. V lost 7 bases, J lost 6 bases, and 6 bases lay in between. Germline lookup yields CDR1 SEHNR and CDR2 FQNEAQ (reference sequence). This CDR3 spans 11 amino acids. CDR3 region: CASTRAGELFF. CDR3 coding DNA: TGTGCCAGCACCCGGGCCGGGGAGCTGTTTTTT.

This clonotype was observed many times. The chain's CDR3 is CSALGQGRGSTEAFF. Here the CDR3 DNA reads TGCAGCGCCCTGGGACAGGGAAGGGGTTCGACTGAAGCTTTCTTT. V gene TRBV29-1 combines with J gene TRBJ1-1; TRBD1 matches at 9 bases. The junction had 14 bases not matched to a gene; V was cut back by 7 bases and J by 5 bases. Germline assignment: CDR1 SQVTM and CDR2 ANQGSEA. There are 15 residues in the CDR3.